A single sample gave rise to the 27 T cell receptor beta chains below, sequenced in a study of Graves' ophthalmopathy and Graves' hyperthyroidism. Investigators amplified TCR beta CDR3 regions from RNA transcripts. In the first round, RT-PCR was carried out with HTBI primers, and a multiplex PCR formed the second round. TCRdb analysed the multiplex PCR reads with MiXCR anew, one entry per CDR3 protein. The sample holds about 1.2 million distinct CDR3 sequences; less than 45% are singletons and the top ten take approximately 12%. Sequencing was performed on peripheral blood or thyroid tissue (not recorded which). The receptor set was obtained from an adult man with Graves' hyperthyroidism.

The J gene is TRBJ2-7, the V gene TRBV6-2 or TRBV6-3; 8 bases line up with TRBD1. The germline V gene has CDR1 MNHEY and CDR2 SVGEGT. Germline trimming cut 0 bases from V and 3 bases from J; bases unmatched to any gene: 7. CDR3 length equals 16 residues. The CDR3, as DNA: TGTGCCAGCAGTTACTCCACAGGGGGTTTGATCTACGAGCAGTACTTC. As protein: CASSYSTGGLIYEQYF.

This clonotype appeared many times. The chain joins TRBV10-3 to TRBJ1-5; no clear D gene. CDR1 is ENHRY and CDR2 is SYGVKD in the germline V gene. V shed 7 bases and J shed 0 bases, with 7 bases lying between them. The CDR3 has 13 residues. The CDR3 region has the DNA TGTGCCATCACTGGCGGTAGCAATCAGCCCCAGCATTTT. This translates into CAITGGSNQPQHF.

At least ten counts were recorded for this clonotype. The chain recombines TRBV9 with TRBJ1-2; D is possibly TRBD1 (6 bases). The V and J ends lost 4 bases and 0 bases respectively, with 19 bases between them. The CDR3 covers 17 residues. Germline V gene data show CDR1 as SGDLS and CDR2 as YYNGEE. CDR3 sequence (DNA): TGTGCCAGCAGCTCAGACTGGGGGCGGTCAGCTAACTATGGCTACACCTTC. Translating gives CASSSDWGRSANYGYTF.

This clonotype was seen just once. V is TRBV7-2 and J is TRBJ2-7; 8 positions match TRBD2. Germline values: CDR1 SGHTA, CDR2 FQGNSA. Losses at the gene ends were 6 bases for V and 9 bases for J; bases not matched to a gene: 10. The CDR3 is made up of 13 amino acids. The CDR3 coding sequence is TGTGCCAGCAGTTTCGGGAGGGCCGCTGTGCAGTACTTC. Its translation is CASSFGRAAVQYF. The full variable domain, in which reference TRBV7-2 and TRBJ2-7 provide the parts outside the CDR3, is GAGVSQSPSNKVTEKGKDVELRCDPISGHTALYWYRQSLGQGLEFLIYFQGNSAPDKSGLPSDRFSAERTGGSVSTLTIQRTQQEDSAVYLCASSFGRAAVQYFGPGTRLTVT.

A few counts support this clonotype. The DNA for the CDR3 is TGCGCCAGCAGCCCCCGGGGCGGGGGTAATTCACCCCTCCACTTT. It translates to CASSPRGGGNSPLHF. V gene TRBV4-3 combines with J gene TRBJ1-6, with TRBD1 as a possible D gene (5 bases). V lost 4 bases to trimming and J lost 6 bases, with 13 bases between them. The length of the CDR3 is 15 residues. CDR1 LGHNA and CDR2 YSLEER come from the germline V gene.

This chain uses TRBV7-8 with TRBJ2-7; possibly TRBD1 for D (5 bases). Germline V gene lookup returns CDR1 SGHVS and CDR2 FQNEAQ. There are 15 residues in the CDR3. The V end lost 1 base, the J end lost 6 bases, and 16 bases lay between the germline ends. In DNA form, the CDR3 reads TGTGCCAGCAGCTTAGTGACAGCACGTACGTCCGAGCAGTACTTC. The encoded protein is CASSLVTARTSEQYF.

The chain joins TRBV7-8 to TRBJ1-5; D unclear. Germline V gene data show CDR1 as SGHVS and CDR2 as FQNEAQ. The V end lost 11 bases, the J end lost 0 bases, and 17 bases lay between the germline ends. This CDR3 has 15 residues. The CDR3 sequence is CAWSIGDYSNQPQHF. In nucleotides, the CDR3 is TGTGCCTGGAGCATAGGAGATTATAGCAATCAGCCCCAGCATTTT.

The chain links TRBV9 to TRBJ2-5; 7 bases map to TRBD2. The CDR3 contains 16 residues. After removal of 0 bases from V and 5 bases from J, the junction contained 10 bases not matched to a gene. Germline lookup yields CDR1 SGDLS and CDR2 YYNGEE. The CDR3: CASSVGEGSLGETQYF. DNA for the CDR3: TGTGCCAGCAGCGTAGGGGAGGGCAGCCTAGGGGAGACCCAGTACTTC.

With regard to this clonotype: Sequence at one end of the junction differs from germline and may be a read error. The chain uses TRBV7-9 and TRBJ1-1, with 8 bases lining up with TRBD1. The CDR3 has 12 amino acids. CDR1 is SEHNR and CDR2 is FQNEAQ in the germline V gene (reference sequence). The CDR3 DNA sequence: TGTGCCAGCAGCTCGGACAGGGACCGTCGTTTTTTT. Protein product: CASSSDRDRRFF.

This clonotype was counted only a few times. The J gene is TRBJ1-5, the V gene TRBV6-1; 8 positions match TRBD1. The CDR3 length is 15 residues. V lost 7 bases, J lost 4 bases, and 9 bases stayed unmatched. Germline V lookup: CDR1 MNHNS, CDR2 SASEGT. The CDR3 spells CASKRDRGGNQPQHF. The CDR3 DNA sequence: TGTGCCAGCAAGCGCGACAGGGGAGGGAATCAGCCCCAGCATTTT.

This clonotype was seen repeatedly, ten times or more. For the CDR3, the DNA is TGTGCCAGCTCTTCAGCTCCGCATGAAGCTTTCTTT. Translation gives CASSSAPHEAFF. The chain uses TRBV6-5 and TRBJ1-1; D gene unclear. The CDR3 length is 12 residues. Germline CDR1 is MNHEY and CDR2 is SVGAGI. Trimming took 8 bases from V and 7 from J, leaving 14 bases between them.

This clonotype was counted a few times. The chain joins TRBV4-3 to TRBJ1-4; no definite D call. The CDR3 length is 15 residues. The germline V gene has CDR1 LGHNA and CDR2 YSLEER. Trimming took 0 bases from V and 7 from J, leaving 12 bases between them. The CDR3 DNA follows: TGCGCCAGCAGCCAAGAGGCCAGGTGGAGTGAAAAACTGTTTTTT. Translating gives CASSQEARWSEKLFF.

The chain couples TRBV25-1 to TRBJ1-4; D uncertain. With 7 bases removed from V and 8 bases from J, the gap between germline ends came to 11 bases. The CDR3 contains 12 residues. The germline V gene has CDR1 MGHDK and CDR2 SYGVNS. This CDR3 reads CASNNGREKLFF. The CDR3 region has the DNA TGTGCCAGCAACAACGGAAGAGAAAAACTGTTTTTT. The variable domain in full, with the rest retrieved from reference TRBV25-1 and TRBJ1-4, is EADIYQTPRYLVIGTGKKITLECSQTMGHDKMYWYQQDPGMELHLIHYSYGVNSTEKGDLSSESTVSRIRTEHFPLTLESARPSHTSQYLCASNNGREKLFFGSGTQLSVL.

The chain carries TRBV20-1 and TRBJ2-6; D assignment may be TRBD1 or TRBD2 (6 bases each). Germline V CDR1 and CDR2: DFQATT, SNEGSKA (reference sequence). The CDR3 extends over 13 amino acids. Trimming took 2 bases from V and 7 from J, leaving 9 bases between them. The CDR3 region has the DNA TGCAGTGCTAGACGGGGGACAGCCAACGTCCTGACTTTC. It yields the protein CSARRGTANVLTF.

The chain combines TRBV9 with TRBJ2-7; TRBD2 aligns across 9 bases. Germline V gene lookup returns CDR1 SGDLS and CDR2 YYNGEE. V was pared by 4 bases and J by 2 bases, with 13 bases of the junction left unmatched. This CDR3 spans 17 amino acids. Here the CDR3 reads CASSTLGSGGRTYEQYF. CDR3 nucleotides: TGTGCCAGCAGCACCCTGGGTAGCGGGGGCCGTACCTACGAGCAGTACTTC.

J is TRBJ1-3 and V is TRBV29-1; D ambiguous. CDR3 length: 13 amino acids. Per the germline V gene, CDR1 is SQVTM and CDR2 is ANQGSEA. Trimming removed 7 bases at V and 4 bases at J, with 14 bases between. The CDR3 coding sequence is TGCAGCGCCCGAGCGGGGATCGGAAACACCATATATTTT. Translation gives CSARAGIGNTIYF.

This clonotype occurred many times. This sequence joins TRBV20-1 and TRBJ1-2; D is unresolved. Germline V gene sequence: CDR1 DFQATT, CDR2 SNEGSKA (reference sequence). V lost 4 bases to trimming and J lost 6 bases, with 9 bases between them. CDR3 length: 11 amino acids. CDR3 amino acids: CSANEYDGYTF. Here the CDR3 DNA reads TGCAGTGCTAACGAGTATGATGGCTACACCTTC.

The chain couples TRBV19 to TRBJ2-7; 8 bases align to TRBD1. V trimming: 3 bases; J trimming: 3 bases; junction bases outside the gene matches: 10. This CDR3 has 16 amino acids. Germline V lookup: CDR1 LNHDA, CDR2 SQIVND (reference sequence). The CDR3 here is CASSMETGGSGYEQYF. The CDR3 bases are TGTGCCAGTAGTATGGAAACAGGGGGATCGGGCTACGAGCAGTACTTC.

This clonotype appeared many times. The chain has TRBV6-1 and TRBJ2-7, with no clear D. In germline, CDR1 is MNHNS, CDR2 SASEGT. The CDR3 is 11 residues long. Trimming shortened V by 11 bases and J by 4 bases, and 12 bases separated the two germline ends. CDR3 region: CASALAYEQYF. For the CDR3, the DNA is TGTGCCTCAGCACTGGCTTACGAGCAGTACTTC.

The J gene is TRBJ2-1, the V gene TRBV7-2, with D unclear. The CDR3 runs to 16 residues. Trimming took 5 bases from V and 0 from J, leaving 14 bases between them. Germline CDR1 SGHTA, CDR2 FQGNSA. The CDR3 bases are TGTGCCAGCAGCGCGCGACATCTAAGCTCCTACAATGAGCAGTTCTTC. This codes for CASSARHLSSYNEQFF. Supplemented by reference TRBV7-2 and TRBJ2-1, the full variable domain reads GAGVSQSPSNKVTEKGKDVELRCDPISGHTALYWYRQSLGQGLEFLIYFQGNSAPDKSGLPSDRFSAERTGGSVSTLTIQRTQQEDSAVYLCASSARHLSSYNEQFFGPGTRLTVL.

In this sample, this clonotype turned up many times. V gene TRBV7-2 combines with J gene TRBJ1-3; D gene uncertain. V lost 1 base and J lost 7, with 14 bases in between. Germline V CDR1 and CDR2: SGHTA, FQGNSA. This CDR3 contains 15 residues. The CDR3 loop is CASSLGSGLWNTIYF. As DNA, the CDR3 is TGTGCCAGCAGCTTAGGGTCGGGCCTGTGGAACACCATATATTTT. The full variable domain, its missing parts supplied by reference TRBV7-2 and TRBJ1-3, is GAGVSQSPSNKVTEKGKDVELRCDPISGHTALYWYRQSLGQGLEFLIYFQGNSAPDKSGLPSDRFSAERTGGSVSTLTIQRTQQEDSAVYLCASSLGSGLWNTIYFGEGSWLTVV.

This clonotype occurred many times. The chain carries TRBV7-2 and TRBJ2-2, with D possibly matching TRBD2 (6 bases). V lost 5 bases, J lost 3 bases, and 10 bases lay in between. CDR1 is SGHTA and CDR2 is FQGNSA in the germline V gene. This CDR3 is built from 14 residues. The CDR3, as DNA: TGTGCCAGCAGCCGGGACTTCGACACCGGGGAGCTGTTTTTT. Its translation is CASSRDFDTGELFF.

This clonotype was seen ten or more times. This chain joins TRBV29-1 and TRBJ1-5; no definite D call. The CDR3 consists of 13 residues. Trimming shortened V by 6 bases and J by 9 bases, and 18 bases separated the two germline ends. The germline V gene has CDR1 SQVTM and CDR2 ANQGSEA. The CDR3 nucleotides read TGCAGCGTGATGAGGGCTCTGGTTGGGCCCCAGCATTTT. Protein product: CSVMRALVGPQHF.

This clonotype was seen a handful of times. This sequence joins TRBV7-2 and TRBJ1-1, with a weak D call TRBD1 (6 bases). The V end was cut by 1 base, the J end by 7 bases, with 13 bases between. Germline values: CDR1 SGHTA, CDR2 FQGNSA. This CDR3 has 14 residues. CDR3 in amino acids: CASSLVGGAGEAFF. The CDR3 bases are TGTGCCAGCAGCTTAGTTGGGGGCGCCGGTGAAGCTTTCTTT.

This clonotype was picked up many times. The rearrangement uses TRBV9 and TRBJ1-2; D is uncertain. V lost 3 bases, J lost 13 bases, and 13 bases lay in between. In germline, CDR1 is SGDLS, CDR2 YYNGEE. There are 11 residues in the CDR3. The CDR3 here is CASSGTAGCTF. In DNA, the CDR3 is TGTGCCAGCAGCGGCACAGCGGGATGCACCTTC. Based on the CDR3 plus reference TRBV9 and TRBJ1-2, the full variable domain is DSGVTQTPKHLITATGQRVTLRCSPRSGDLSVYWYQQSLDQGLQFLIQYYNGEERAKGNILERFSAQQFPDLHSELNLSSLELGDSALYFCASSGTAGCTFGSGTRLTVV.

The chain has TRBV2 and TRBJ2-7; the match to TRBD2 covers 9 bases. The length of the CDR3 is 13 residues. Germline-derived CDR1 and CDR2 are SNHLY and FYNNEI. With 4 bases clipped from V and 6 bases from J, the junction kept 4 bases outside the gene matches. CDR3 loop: CASSGLAGAEQYF. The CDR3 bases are TGTGCCAGCAGTGGGTTAGCGGGAGCCGAGCAGTACTTC. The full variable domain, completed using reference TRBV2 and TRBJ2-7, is EPEVTQTPSHQVTQMGQEVILRCVPISNHLYFYWYRQILGQKVEFLVSFYNNEISEKSEIFDDQFSVERPDGSNFTLKIRSTKLEDSAMYFCASSGLAGAEQYFGPGTRLTVT.

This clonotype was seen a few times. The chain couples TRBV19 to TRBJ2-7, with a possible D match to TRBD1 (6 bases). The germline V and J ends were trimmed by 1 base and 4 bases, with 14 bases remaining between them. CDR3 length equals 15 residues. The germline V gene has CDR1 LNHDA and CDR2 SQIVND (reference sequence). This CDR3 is CASSIVTGQGYEQYF. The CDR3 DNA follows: TGTGCCAGTAGTATAGTCACAGGGCAAGGATACGAGCAGTACTTC.